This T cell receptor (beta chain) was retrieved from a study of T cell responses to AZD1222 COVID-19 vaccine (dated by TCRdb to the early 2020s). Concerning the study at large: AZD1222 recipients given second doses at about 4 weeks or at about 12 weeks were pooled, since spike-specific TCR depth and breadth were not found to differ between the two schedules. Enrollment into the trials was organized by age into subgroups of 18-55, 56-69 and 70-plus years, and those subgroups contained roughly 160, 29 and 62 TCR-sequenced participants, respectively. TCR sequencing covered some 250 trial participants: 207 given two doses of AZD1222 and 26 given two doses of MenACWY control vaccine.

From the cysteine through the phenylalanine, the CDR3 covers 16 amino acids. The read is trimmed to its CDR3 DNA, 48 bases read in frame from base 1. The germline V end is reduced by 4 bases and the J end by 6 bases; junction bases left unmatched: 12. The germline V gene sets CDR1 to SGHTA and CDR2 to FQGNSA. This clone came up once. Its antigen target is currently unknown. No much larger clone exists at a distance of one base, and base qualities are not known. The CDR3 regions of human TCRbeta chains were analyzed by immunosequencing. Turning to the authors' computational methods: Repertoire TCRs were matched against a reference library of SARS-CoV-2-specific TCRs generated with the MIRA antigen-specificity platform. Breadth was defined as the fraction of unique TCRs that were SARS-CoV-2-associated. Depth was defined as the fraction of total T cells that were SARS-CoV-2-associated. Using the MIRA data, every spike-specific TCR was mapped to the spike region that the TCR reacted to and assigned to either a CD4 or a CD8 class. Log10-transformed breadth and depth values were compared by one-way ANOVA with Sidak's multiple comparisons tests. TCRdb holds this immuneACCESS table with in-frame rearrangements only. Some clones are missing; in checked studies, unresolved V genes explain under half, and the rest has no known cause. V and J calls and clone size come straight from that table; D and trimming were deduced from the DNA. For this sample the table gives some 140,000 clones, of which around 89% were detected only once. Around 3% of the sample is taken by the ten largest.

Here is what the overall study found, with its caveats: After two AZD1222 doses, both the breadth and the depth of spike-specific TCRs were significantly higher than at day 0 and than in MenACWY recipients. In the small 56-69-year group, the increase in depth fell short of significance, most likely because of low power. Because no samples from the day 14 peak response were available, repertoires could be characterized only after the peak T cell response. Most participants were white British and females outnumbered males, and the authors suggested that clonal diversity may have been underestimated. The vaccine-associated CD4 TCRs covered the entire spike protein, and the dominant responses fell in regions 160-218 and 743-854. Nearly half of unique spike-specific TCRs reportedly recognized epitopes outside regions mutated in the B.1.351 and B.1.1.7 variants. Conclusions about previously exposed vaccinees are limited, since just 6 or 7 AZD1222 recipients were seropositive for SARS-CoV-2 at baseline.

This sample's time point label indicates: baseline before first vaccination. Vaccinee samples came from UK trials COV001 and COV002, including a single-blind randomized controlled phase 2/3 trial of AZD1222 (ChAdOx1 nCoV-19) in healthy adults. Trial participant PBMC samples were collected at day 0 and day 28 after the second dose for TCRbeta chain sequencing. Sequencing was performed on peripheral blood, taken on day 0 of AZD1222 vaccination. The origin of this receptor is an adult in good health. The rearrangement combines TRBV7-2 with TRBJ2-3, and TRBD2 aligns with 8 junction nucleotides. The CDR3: CASSSPPGLGGDTQYF. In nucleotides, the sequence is TGTGCCAGCAGCTCCCCCCCGGGACTAGGCGGCGATACGCAGTATTTT.